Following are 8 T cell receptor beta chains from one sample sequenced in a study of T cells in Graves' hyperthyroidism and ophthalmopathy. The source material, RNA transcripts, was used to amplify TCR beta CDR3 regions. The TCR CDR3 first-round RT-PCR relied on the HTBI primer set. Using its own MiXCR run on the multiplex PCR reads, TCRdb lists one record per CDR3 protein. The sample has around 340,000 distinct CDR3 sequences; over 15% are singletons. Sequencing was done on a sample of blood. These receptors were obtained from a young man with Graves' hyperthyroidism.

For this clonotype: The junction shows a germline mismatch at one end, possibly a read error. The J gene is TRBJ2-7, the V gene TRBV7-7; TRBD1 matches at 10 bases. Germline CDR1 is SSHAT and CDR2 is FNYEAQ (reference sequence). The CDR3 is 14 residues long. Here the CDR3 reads CASSLGTGVNEQYF. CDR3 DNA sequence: TGTGCTAGCAGCTTAGGGACAGGGGTCAACGAGCAGTACTTC.

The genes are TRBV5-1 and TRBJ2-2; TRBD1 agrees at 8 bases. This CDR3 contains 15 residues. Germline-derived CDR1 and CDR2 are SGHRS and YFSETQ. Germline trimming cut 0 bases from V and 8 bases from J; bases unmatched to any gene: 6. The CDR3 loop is CASSLATGGSGELFF. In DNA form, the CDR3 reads TGCGCCAGCAGCTTGGCTACAGGGGGTTCGGGGGAGCTGTTTTTT.

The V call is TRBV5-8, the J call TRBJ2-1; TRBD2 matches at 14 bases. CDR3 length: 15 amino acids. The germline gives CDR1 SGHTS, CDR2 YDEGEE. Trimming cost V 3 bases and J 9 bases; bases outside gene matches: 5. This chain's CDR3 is CASSSGTSGSTEQFF. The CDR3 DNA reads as TGTGCCAGCAGCTCCGGGACTAGCGGGAGTACTGAGCAGTTCTTC.

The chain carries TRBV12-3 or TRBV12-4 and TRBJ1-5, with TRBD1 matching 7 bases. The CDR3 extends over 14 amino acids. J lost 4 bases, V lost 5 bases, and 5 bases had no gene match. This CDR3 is CASSITGENQPQHF. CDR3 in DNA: TGTGCCAGCAGTATAACAGGGGAAAATCAGCCCCAGCATTTT.

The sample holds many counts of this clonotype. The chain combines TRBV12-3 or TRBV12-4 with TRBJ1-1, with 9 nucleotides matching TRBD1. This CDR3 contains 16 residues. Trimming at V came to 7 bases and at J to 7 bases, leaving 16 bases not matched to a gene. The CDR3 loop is CASTTRDRVGGNEAFF. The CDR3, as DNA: TGTGCCAGCACTACACGGGACAGGGTGGGGGGAAATGAAGCTTTCTTT.

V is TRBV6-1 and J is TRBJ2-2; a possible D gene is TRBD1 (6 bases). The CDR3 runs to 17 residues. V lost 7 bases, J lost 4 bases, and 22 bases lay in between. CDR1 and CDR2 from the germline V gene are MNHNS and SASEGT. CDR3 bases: TGTGCCAGCACCCCAGGGGCGGCCTCTTCGGGCACCGGGGAGCTGTTTTTT. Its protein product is CASTPGAASSGTGELFF.

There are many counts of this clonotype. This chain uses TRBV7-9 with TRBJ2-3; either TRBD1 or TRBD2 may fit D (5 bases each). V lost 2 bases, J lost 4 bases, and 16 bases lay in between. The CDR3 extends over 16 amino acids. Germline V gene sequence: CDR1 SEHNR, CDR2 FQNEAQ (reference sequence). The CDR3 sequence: CASSLSGPGFPDTQYF. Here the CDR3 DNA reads TGTGCCAGCAGCTTATCGGGACCAGGGTTCCCAGATACGCAGTATTTT.

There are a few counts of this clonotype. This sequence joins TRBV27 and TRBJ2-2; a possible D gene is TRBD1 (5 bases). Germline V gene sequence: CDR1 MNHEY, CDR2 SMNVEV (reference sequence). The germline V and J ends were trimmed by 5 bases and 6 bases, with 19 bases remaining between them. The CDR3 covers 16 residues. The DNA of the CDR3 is TGTGCCAGCAGTCCGACCCAGCTCAGGGAAGCCGGGGAGCTGTTTTTT. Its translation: CASSPTQLREAGELFF.